Presented here are 31 T cell receptor beta chains from one specimen sequenced in a study of blood T cell repertoires in COVID-19 (dated by TCRdb to about 2020). Libraries were constructed by the immunoSEQ multiplex PCR assay. TCRdb took this table from immuneACCESS and kept in-frame rearrangements with V and J called. Such tables lack part of the clones; where checked against another copy, unresolved V genes explain under half of the gap, and the rest is unexplained. This sample has tens of thousands of clones in its table, and approximately 90% of those were observed once. The ten largest clones take up 4.8% of the sample. The sequencing input was peripheral blood. These receptors were obtained from a human donor in a cohort sampled during active COVID-19.

The chain combines TRBV24-1 with TRBJ1-5; 10 nucleotides agree with TRBD1. Germline V CDR1 and CDR2: KGHDR, SFDVKD. V dropped 4 bases and J dropped 9; count of bases not matched to a gene: 2. The CDR3 is made up of 13 amino acids. CDR3 amino acids: CATSEGQGTPQHF. CDR3 nucleotides: TGTGCCACCAGTGAGGGACAGGGGACGCCCCAGCATTTT.

The table lists this clone with a count of one. The V call is TRBV15, the J call TRBJ1-5; D remains ambiguous. Germline values: CDR1 LNHNV, CDR2 YYDKDF (reference sequence). Deletions cut 4 bases from V and 5 bases from J, with 21 bases between. The CDR3 spans 17 residues. CDR3 residues: CATSKQVTPTTDQPQHF. CDR3 in DNA: TGTGCCACCAGCAAGCAGGTGACGCCAACAACCGATCAGCCCCAGCATTTT. Full variable domain (missing parts from reference TRBV15 and TRBJ1-5): DAMVIQNPRYQVTQFGKPVTLSCSQTLNHNVMYWYQQKSSQAPKLLFHYYDKDFNNEADTPDNFQSRRPNTSFCFLDIRSPGLGDTAMYLCATSKQVTPTTDQPQHFGDGTRLSIL.

The chain is built from TRBV4-1 and TRBJ1-5, with D unclear. Germline CDR1 is MGHRA and CDR2 is YSYEKL. The CDR3 has 16 amino acids. V lost 6 bases, J lost 1 base, and 16 bases lay in between. The CDR3: CASRDVGRGSNQPQHF. The CDR3 coding sequence is TGCGCCAGCAGGGACGTCGGGCGAGGGAGCAATCAGCCCCAGCATTTT.

This chain joins TRBV10-1 and TRBJ2-7; D gene ambiguous. Trimming left V 2 bases short and J 3 bases short, with 8 bases between. The CDR3 sequence is 13 residues long. Germline V gives CDR1 WNHNN, CDR2 SYGVQD (reference sequence). DNA for the CDR3: TGCGCCAGCAGTGAGGGCGGAAACTACGAGCAGTACTTC. Amino acids: CASSEGGNYEQYF.

The gene calls are TRBV9 and TRBJ1-2; D is possibly TRBD1 (6 bases). Germline assignment: CDR1 SGDLS and CDR2 YYNGEE. The V gene lost 0 bases and the J gene lost 8 bases, with 14 bases spanning the gap. CDR3 length: 14 amino acids. Here the CDR3 reads CASSVVEQGRGYTF. DNA for the CDR3: TGTGCCAGCAGCGTAGTAGAACAGGGCAGAGGCTACACCTTC.

The chain employs TRBV19 and TRBJ2-2, with D possibly being TRBD2 (5 bases). This CDR3 spans 15 amino acids. V was cut by 7 bases and J by 4 bases, with 16 bases left in between. The germline gives CDR1 LNHDA, CDR2 SQIVND (reference sequence). For the CDR3, the DNA is TGTGCCAGTATGAATGTGGGAGCTGGCACCGGGGAGCTGTTTTTT. Encoded protein: CASMNVGAGTGELFF. The whole variable domain, remainder taken from reference TRBV19 and TRBJ2-2, is DGGITQSPKYLFRKEGQNVTLSCEQNLNHDAMYWYRQDPGQGLRLIYYSQIVNDFQKGDIAEGYSVSREKKESFPLTVTSAQKNPTAFYLCASMNVGAGTGELFFGEGSRLTVL.

J is TRBJ2-3 and V is TRBV5-1, with TRBD2 matching 9 bases. Germline V gene lookup returns CDR1 SGHRS and CDR2 YFSETQ. V trimming: 5 bases; J trimming: 6 bases; junction bases outside the gene matches: 7. CDR3 length: 14 residues. The CDR3 sequence is CASSSTSGGDTQYF. CDR3 sequence (DNA): TGCGCCAGCAGTTCGACTAGCGGTGGGGATACGCAGTATTTT.

The CDR3: CATSDSRVQGSSNQPQHF. The CDR3 nucleotides are TGTGCCACCAGTGATTCCCGCGTACAGGGAAGCAGCAATCAGCCCCAGCATTTT. The gene calls are TRBV24-1 and TRBJ1-5, with D tentatively TRBD1 (6 bases). The length of the CDR3 is 18 residues. Germline lookup yields CDR1 KGHDR and CDR2 SFDVKD. V lost 2 bases and J lost 1, with 17 bases in between.

The chain combines TRBV9 with TRBJ2-7; 12 bases fit TRBD2. This CDR3 region has 15 residues. The ends lost 3 bases at V and 1 base at J; junction bases unmatched: 2. The germline CDR1 and CDR2 sequences are SGDLS and YYNGEE. The DNA of the CDR3 is TGTGCCAGCAGCGCCGGACTAGCGGGGTCCTACGAGCAGTACTTC. Translation gives CASSAGLAGSYEQYF. The variable domain in full, completed from reference TRBV9 and TRBJ2-7, reads DSGVTQTPKHLITATGQRVTLRCSPRSGDLSVYWYQQSLDQGLQFLIQYYNGEERAKGNILERFSAQQFPDLHSELNLSSLELGDSALYFCASSAGLAGSYEQYFGPGTRLTVT.

The rearrangement links TRBV18 to TRBJ2-7; 11 nucleotides match TRBD1. In germline, CDR1 is KGHSH, CDR2 LQKENI. The CDR3 runs 15 residues. V shed 1 base, J shed 3 bases, and the junction held 2 bases outside the gene matches. The CDR3 region is CASSPQGTGGYEQYF. CDR3 DNA sequence: TGTGCCAGCTCACCACAAGGGACAGGGGGCTACGAGCAGTACTTC.

The rearrangement links TRBV5-1 to TRBJ2-5; 7 nucleotides align to TRBD2. The CDR3 length is 15 residues. Germline V CDR1 and CDR2: SGHRS, YFSETQ. The trim removed 6 bases at V and 4 bases at J, leaving 12 bases unmatched. The CDR3 DNA follows: TGCGCCAGCAAATCTCGCGGGGGATTTTCAGAGACCCAGTACTTC. This sequence encodes CASKSRGGFSETQYF.

This chain joins TRBV6-5 and TRBJ1-1; D gene unclear. This CDR3 region has 14 residues. Trimming took 2 bases from V and 10 from J, leaving 17 bases between them. The germline V gene has CDR1 MNHEY and CDR2 SVGAGI. The CDR3 DNA reads TGTGCCAGCAGTTACGATGGGAGTGATGTTGGAGCTTTCTTT. Amino acid sequence: CASSYDGSDVGAFF.

The chain links TRBV27 to TRBJ2-3; TRBD2 aligns across 8 bases. CDR1 and CDR2 from the germline V gene are MNHEY and SMNVEV (reference sequence). The CDR3 extends over 16 amino acids. Germline trimming cut 3 bases from V and 4 bases from J; bases unmatched to any gene: 9. The CDR3 coding sequence is TGTGCCAGCAGTTTGAGGTTGCGGGAGGTTGCAGATACGCAGTATTTT. Encoded protein: CASSLRLREVADTQYF.

The rearrangement links TRBV6-5 to TRBJ2-7; no clear D. The V gene's germline CDR1 is MNHEY and CDR2 SVGAGI. The CDR3 contains 13 residues. V was pared by 9 bases and J by 3 bases, with 15 bases between. CDR3 nucleotides: TGTGCCAGTGAGAATACTTACCACTACGAGCAGTACTTC. Its translation: CASENTYHYEQYF.

The gene calls are TRBV5-8 and TRBJ1-3, with D possibly matching TRBD1 (5 bases). CDR3 length equals 15 residues. Deletions cut 4 bases from V and 2 bases from J, with 13 bases between. Germline V gives CDR1 SGHTS, CDR2 YDEGEE. Here the CDR3 reads CASSNQGYAGNTIYF. CDR3 coding DNA: TGTGCCAGCAGCAATCAGGGTTATGCTGGAAACACCATATATTTT.

The chain employs TRBV2 and TRBJ1-4; TRBD1 matches 7 bases. The trim removed 8 bases at V and 8 bases at J, leaving 11 bases unmatched. Germline loops: CDR1 SNHLY, CDR2 FYNNEI. The CDR3 is 14 amino acids. DNA of the CDR3: TGTGCCAGCGGGGCTCAGGGGGTGCACGAAAAACTGTTTTTT. As protein: CASGAQGVHEKLFF.

The chain uses TRBV6-5 and TRBJ2-7; D not certain. V was clipped by 8 bases and J by 0 bases, with 14 bases between them. CDR3 size: 14 residues. The V gene's germline CDR1 is MNHEY and CDR2 SVGAGI. CDR3 sequence reads: CASRVGYSSYEQYF. As DNA, the CDR3 is TGTGCCAGCCGGGTTGGGTATTCCTCCTACGAGCAGTACTTC.

The rearrangement uses TRBV7-9 and TRBJ2-5; 7 nucleotides line up with TRBD1. This CDR3 has 15 residues. Per the germline V gene, CDR1 is SEHNR and CDR2 is FQNEAQ (reference sequence). J lost 5 bases, V lost 5 bases, and 11 bases had no gene match. In DNA, the CDR3 is TGTGCCAGCAGCCTTGGAACAGGGGTATGGGAGACCCAGTACTTC. Protein sequence: CASSLGTGVWETQYF.

This chain links TRBV28 with TRBJ1-3; D not resolved. This CDR3 has 13 amino acids. Germline-derived CDR1 and CDR2 are MDHEN and SYDVKM. V was pared by 3 bases and J by 8 bases, with 11 bases between. The CDR3 here is CASSFTSSDTIYF. The CDR3 nucleotides are TGTGCCAGCAGTTTCACCTCTTCGGACACCATATATTTT.

The J gene is TRBJ2-7, the V gene TRBV5-1, with no clear D. Trimming stripped 0 bases from V and 3 bases from J, with 16 bases between. Germline CDR1 reads SGHRS; CDR2 reads YFSETQ. This CDR3 has 16 amino acids. The CDR3 is CASSLVLGGAHYEQYF. Written as DNA, the CDR3 is TGCGCCAGCAGCTTGGTCCTGGGTGGAGCCCACTACGAGCAGTACTTC.

The chain couples TRBV7-8 to TRBJ2-7; D perhaps matches TRBD1 (5 bases). V dropped 1 base and J dropped 2 bases, with 6 bases sitting between them. CDR3 length equals 13 residues. Germline V gene lookup returns CDR1 SGHVS and CDR2 FQNEAQ. DNA of the CDR3: TGTGCCAGCAGCTTAGACAGGCCCTACGAGCAGTACTTC. Protein product: CASSLDRPYEQYF. Variable domain in full (rest from reference TRBV7-8 and TRBJ2-7): GAGVSQSPRYKVAKRGQDVALRCDPISGHVSLFWYQQALGQGPEFLTYFQNEAQLDKSGLPSDRFFAERPEGSVSTLKIQRTQQEDSAVYLCASSLDRPYEQYFGPGTRLTVT.

This clone was found a few times. This rearrangement joins TRBV19 to TRBJ2-2; TRBD2 aligns across 9 bases. Germline V gives CDR1 LNHDA, CDR2 SQIVND (reference sequence). CDR3 size: 15 residues. The junction had 3 bases not matched to a gene; V was cut back by 2 bases and J by 5 bases. The CDR3 spells CASSILAGSTGELFF. As DNA, the CDR3 is TGTGCCAGTAGTATACTAGCGGGATCGACCGGGGAGCTGTTTTTT.

The chain joins TRBV18 to TRBJ2-7; 8 bases map to TRBD1. This CDR3 contains 14 residues. CDR1 and CDR2 (germline): KGHSH, LQKENI. The trim removed 3 bases at V and 5 bases at J, leaving 6 bases unmatched. The CDR3 loop is CASSPTTGDHEQYF. For the CDR3, the DNA is TGTGCCAGCTCACCGACGACAGGGGACCACGAGCAGTACTTC.

The V call is TRBV7-9, the J call TRBJ1-1; 7 bases map to TRBD1. CDR1 is SEHNR and CDR2 is FQNEAQ in the germline V gene (reference sequence). The CDR3 is 14 residues long. V lost 5 bases to trimming and J lost 6 bases; unmatched junction nucleotides: 9. CDR3 DNA sequence: TGTGCCAGCAGCGAAACAAACAGGGGATCTGAAGCTTTCTTT. Protein product: CASSETNRGSEAFF. Filled out from reference TRBV7-9 and TRBJ1-1, the complete variable domain reads DTGVSQNPRHKITKRGQNVTFRCDPISEHNRLYWYRQTLGQGPEFLTYFQNEAQLEKSRLLSDRFSAERPKGSFSTLEIQRTEQGDSAMYLCASSETNRGSEAFFGQGTRLTVV.

The V call is TRBV7-9, the J call TRBJ1-5; D gene unclear. Germline V lookup: CDR1 SEHNR, CDR2 FQNEAQ (reference sequence). V dropped 6 bases and J dropped 5 bases, with 8 bases sitting between them. The CDR3 spans 12 residues. The CDR3, as DNA: TGTGCCAGCAGTTCGGGAGATCAGCCCCAGCATTTT. It encodes CASSSGDQPQHF.

V gene TRBV6-5 combines with J gene TRBJ1-2; TRBD1 might be the D (5 bases). The V gene lost 9 bases and the J gene lost 8 bases, with 16 bases spanning the gap. The CDR3 has 12 residues. CDR1 MNHEY and CDR2 SVGAGI come from the germline V gene. The CDR3 sequence is CASSTTGIGYTF. CDR3 nucleotides: TGTGCCAGTAGTACAACAGGTATAGGCTACACCTTC.

The gene calls are TRBV6-6 and TRBJ1-1; 8 bases are a match to TRBD1. CDR3 length: 14 residues. Germline assignment: CDR1 MNHNY and CDR2 SVGAGI (reference sequence). Trimming took 5 bases from V and 5 from J; bases not matched to a gene: 7. The CDR3 sequence is CASSPRGQGTEAFF. CDR3 bases: TGTGCCAGCAGTCCTCGTGGACAGGGAACTGAAGCTTTCTTT.

The rearrangement joins TRBV28 to TRBJ1-5; TRBD1 might be the D (6 bases). The length of the CDR3 is 17 residues. Germline assignment: CDR1 MDHEN and CDR2 SYDVKM. The V and J ends lost 3 bases and 0 bases respectively, with 15 bases between them. The CDR3 sequence is CASSLYGRGYSNQPQHF. The CDR3 DNA reads as TGTGCCAGCAGTTTGTACGGGAGGGGGTATAGCAATCAGCCCCAGCATTTT.

The count of this clone is one. The chain recombines TRBV7-2 with TRBJ2-5, with 15 bases that match TRBD2. This CDR3 region has 15 residues. Germline V gene sequence: CDR1 SGHTA, CDR2 FQGNSA. V shed 4 bases and J 5 bases; nucleotides not matched to a gene: 2. The CDR3 protein is CASSYGLAGGETQYF. The CDR3 DNA sequence: TGTGCCAGCAGCTATGGACTAGCGGGAGGGGAGACCCAGTACTTC.

This rearrangement joins TRBV6-5 to TRBJ2-4; 9 positions agree with TRBD2. Trimming cost V 6 bases and J 6 bases; bases outside gene matches: 6. Germline CDR1 and CDR2: MNHEY and SVGAGI. The CDR3 sequence is 14 residues long. The CDR3 DNA reads TGTGCCAGCAGGTCCGGGACTAGCAGAAACATTCAGTACTTC. Protein: CASRSGTSRNIQYF.

This clone was observed a handful of times. This sequence joins TRBV6-5 and TRBJ1-5, with TRBD1 matching over 9 bases. Per germline, CDR1 MNHEY and CDR2 SVGAGI. The J segment lost 2 bases and the V segment lost 6 bases, leaving 2 bases of the junction unmatched. The CDR3 spans 14 residues. DNA for the CDR3: TGTGCCAGCAGCCGGACAGGGGGCAATCAGCCCCAGCATTTT. Translating gives CASSRTGGNQPQHF.